Below, one TCR beta chain is given with its context. Per the germline V gene, CDR1 is MNHEY and CDR2 is SMNVEV (reference sequence). The V end lost 2 bases, the J end lost 7 bases, and 9 bases lay between the germline ends. The CDR3 length is 13 residues. These data belong to a study of T cell responses to AZD1222 COVID-19 vaccine. Sequencing used immunoSEQ multiplex PCR; TCRdb keeps in-frame clones, though not all of them. The sample includes approximately 70,000 clones, roughly 84% seen only once; the top ten take around 24%. Specimen: peripheral blood, collected on day 0 of AZD1222 vaccination. This sequence originates from an adult in good health. The rearrangement joins TRBV27 to TRBJ1-5, with D tentatively TRBD1 (5 bases). The CDR3 sequence: CASSLRTFQPQHF. The DNA for the CDR3 is TGTGCCAGCAGTTTACGGACATTCCAGCCCCAGCATTTT.